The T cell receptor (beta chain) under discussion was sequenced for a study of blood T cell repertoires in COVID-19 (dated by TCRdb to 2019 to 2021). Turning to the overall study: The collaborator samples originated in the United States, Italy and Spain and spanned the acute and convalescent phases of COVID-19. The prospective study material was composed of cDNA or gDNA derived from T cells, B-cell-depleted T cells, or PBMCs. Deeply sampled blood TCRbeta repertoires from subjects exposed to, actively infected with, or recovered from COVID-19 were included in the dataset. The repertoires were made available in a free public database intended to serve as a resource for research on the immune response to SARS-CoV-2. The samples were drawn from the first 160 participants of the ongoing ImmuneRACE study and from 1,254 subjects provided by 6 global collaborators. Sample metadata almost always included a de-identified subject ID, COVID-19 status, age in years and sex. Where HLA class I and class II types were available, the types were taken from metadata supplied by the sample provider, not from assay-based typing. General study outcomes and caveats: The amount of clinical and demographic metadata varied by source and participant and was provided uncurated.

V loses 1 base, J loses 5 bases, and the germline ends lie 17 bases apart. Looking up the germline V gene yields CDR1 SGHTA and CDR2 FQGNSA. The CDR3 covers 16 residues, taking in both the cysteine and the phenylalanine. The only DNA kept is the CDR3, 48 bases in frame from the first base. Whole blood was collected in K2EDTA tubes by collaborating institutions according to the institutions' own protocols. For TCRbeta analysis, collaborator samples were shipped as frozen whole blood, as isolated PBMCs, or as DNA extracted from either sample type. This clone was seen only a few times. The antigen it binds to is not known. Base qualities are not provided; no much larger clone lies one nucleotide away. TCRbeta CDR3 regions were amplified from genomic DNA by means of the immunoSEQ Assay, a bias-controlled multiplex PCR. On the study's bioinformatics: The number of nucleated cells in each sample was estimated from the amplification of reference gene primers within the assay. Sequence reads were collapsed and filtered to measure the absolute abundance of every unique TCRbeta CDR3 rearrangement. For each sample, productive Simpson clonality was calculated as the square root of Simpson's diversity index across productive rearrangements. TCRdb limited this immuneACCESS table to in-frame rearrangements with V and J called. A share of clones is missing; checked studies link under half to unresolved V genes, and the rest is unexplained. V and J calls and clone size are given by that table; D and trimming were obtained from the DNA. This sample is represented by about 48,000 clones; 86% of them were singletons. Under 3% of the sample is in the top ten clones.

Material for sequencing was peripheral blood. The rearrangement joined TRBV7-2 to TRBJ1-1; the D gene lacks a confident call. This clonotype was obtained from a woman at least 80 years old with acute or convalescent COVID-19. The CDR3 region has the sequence CASSLDGVGGFTEAFF. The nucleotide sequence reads TGTGCCAGCAGCTTAGACGGAGTCGGAGGGTTTACTGAAGCTTTCTTT.